This T cell receptor beta chain was captured in a study of T cell repertoires in cytomegalovirus infection. In the study overall: Through public TCR beta signatures, both CMV infection and matching HLA type were indicated.

Points from the study as a whole: HLA-C-restricted, CMV-specific TCR beta clonotypes were dominant ex vivo.

In regard to this clonotype: The antigen is not known.

A single record per CDR3 protein comes from TCRdb applying MiXCR to the reads. Of approximately 500,000 distinct CDR3 sequences listed, about 11% are singletons. CDR3 size: 14 residues. Trimming left V 6 bases short and J 6 bases short, with 16 bases between. CDR1 is KGHDR and CDR2 is SFDVKD in the germline V gene. The sequencing input was PBMCs. The sequence came from a human donor in good health (CMV status not recorded). Some clones in this sample may be carry-over from other donors' samples. The genes are TRBV24-1 and TRBJ1-2, with D possibly being TRBD1 (6 bases). CDR3 residues: CATSPGGGEDGYTF. CDR3 in DNA: TGTGCCACCAGTCCCGGAGGGGGGGAGGATGGCTACACCTTC.